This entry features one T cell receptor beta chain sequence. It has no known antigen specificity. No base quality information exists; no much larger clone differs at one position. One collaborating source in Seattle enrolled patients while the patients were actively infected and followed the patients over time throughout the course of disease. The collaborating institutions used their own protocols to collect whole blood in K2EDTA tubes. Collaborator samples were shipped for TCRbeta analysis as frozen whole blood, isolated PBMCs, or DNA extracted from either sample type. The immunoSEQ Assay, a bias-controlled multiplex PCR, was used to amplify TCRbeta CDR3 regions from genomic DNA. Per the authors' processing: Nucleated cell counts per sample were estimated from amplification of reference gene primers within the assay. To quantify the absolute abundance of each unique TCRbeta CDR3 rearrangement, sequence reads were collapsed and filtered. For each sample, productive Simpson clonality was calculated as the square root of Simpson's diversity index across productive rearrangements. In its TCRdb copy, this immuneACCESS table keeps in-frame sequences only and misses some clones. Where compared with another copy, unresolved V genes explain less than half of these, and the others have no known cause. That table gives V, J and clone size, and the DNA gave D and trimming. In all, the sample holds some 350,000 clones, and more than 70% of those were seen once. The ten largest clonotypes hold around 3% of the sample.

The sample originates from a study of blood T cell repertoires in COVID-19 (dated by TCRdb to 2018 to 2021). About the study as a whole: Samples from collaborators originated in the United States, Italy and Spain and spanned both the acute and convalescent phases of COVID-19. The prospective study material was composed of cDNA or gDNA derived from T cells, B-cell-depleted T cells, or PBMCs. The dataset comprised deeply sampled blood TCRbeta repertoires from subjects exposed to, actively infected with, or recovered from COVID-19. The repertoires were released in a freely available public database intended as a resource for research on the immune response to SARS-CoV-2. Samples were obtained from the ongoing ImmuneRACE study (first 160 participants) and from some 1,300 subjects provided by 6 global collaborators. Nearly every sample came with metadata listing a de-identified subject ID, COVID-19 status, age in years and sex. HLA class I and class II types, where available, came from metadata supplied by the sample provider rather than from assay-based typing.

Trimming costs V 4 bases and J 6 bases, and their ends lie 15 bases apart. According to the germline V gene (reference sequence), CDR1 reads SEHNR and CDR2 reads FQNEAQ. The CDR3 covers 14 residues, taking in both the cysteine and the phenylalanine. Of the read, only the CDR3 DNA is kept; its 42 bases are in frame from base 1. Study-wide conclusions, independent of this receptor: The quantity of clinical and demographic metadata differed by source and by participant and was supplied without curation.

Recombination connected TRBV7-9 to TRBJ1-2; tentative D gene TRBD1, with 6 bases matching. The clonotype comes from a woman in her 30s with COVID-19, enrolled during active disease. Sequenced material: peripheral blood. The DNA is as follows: TGTGCCAGCAGCTACCGGGACATTGGGCATGGCTACACCTTC. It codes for CASSYRDIGHGYTF.